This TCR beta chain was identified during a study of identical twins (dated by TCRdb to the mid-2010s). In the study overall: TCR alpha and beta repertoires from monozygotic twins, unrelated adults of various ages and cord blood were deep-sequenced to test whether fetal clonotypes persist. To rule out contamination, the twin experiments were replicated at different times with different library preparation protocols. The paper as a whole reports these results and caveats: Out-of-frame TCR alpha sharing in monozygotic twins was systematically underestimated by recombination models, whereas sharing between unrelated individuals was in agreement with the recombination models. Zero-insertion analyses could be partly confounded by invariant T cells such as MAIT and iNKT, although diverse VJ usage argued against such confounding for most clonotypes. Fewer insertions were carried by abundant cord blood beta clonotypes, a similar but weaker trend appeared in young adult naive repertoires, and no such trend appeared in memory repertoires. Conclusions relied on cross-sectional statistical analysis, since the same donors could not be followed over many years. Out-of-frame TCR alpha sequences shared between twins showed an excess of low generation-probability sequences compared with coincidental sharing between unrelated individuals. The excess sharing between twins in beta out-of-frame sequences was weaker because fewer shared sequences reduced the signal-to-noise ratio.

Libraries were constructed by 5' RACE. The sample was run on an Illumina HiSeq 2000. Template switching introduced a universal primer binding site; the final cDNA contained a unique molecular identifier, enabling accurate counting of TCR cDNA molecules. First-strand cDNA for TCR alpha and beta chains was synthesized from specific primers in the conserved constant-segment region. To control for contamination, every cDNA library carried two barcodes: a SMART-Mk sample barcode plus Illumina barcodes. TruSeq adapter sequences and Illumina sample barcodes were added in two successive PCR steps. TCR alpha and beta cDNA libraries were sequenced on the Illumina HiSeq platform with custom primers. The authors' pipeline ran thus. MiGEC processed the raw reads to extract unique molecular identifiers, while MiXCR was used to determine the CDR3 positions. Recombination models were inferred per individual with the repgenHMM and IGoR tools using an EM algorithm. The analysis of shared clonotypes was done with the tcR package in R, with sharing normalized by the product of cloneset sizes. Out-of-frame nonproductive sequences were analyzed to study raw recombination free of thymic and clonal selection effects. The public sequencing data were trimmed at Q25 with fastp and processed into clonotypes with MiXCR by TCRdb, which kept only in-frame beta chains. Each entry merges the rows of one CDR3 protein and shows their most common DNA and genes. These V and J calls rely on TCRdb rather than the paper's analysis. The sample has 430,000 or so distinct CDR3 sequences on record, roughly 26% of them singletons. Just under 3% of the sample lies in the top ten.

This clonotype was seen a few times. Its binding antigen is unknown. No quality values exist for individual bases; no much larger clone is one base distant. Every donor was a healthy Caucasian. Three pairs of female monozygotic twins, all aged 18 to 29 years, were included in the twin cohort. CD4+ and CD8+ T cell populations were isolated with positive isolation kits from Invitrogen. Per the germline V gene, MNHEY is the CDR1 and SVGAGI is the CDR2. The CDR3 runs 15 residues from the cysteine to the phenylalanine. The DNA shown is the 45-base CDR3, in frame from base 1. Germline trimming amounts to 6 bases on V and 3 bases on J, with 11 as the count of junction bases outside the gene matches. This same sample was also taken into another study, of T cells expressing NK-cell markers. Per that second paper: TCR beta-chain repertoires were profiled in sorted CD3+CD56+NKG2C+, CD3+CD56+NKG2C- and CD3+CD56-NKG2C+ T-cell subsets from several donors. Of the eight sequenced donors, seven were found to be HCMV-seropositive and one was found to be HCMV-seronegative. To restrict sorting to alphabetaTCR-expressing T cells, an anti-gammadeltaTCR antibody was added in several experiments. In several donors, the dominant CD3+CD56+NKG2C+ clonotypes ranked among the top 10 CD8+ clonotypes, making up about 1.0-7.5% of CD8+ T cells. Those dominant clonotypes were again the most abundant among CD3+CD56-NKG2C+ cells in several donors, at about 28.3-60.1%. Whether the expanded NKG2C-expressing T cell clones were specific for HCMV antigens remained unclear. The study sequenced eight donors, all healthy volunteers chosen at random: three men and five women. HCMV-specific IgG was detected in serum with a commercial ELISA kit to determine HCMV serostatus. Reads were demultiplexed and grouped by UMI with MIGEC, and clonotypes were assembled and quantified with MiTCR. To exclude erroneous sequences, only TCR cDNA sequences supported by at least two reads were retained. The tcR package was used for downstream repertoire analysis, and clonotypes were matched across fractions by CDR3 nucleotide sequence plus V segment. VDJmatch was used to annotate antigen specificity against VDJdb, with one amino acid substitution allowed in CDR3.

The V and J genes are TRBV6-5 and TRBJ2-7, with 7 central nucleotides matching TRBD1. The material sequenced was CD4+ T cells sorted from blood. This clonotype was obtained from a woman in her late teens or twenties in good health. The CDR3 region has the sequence CASSDPRDSNYEQYF. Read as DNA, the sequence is TGTGCCAGCAGCGACCCGAGGGACAGCAACTACGAGCAGTACTTC.